This TCR beta chain comes out of a study of T cell responses to AZD1222 COVID-19 vaccine. Profiling relied on immunoSEQ multiplex PCR, and the TCRdb table lists in-frame clones only, not all of them. The table includes more than 110,000 clones, roughly 93% detected once. This CDR3 has 15 residues. CDR1 is SGHTA and CDR2 is FQGNSA in the germline V gene. V shed 5 bases and J shed 8 bases, with 21 bases lying between them. The J gene is TRBJ1-2, the V gene TRBV7-2; D possibly corresponds to TRBD1 (6 bases). This clonotype was sampled from an adult in good health. The sample in question was peripheral blood, obtained on day 0 of AZD1222 vaccination. CDR3 residues: CASSPKTGREGGYTF. CDR3 bases: TGTGCCAGCAGCCCGAAGACAGGCCGGGAAGGCGGCTACACCTTC.